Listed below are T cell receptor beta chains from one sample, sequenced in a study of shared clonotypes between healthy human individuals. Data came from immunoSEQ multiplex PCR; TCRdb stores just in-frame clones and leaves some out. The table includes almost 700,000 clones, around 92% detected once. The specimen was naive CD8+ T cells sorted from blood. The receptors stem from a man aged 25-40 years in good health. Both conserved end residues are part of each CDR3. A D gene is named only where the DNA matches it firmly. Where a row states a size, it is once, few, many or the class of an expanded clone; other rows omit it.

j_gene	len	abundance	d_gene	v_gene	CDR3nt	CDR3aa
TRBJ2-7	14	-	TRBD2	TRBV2	TGTGCCAGCAGTGATAGCGGGAGACCCTACGAGCAGTACTTC	CASSDSGRPYEQYF
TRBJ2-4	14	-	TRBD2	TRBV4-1	TGCGCCAGCAGCCGCCTCCGGGAGGTAAACATTCAGTACTTC	CASSRLREVNIQYF
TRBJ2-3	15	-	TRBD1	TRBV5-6	TGTGCCAGCAGCAAGGGGGCGGGCCTCACAGATACGCAGTATTTT	CASSKGAGLTDTQYF
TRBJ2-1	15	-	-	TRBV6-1	TGTGCCAGCAGTGAACGACTAGTATCACGGAATGAGCAGTTCTTC	CASSERLVSRNEQFF
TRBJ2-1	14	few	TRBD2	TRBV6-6	TGTGCCACCGCCATTGGACTAGCGGGAACTGAGCAGTTCTTC	CATAIGLAGTEQFF
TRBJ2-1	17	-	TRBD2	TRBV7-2	TGTGCCAGCAGCCAGTGGGAGGGAGCGGGGCCCTACAATGAGCAGTTCTTC	CASSQWEGAGPYNEQFF
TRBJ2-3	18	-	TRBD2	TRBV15	TGTGCCACCAGCAGACGACTAGCGGGATTCTCACTCACAGATACGCAGTATTTT	CATSRRLAGFSLTDTQYF
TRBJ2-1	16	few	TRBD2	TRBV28	TGTGCCAGCATTAATCGATTGGGGCTAGCGGGTGGTGAGCAGTTCTTC	CASINRLGLAGGEQFF
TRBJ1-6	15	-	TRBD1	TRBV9	TGTGCCAGCAGCGTAGGGACAGGGGGCAATTCACCCCTCCACTTT	CASSVGTGGNSPLHF
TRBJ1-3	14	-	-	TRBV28	TGTGCCAGCAGTTTTAAGGGGGTTGGAAACACCATATATTTT	CASSFKGVGNTIYF
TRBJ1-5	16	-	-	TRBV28	TGTGCCAGCAGTTTACTGGGGGTCTCAAGCAATCAGCCCCAGCATTTT	CASSLLGVSSNQPQHF
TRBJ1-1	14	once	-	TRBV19	TGTGCCAGTAGTATGTCACCCACAGGGACTGAAGCTTTCTTT	CASSMSPTGTEAFF
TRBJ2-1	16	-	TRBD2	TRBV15	TGTGCCACCAGCAGAACAGGACTAGCGGGGAACAATGAGCAGTTCTTC	CATSRTGLAGNNEQFF
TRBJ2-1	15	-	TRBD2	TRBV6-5	TGTGCCAGCAGTGTCCCCGGGACTAGCAACAATGAGCAGTTCTTC	CASSVPGTSNNEQFF
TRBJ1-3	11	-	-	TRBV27	TGTGCCAGCAGTTCTGGAAACACCATATATTTT	CASSSGNTIYF
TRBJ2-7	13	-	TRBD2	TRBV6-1	TGTGCCAGCAGTGTGGGGGGGGTCTACGAGCAGTACTTC	CASSVGGVYEQYF
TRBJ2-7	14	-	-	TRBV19	TGTGCCAGTAGCGCATTCGGGCACTCCTACGAGCAGTACTTC	CASSAFGHSYEQYF
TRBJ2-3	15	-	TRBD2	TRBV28	TGTGCCAGCAGTTTAGTGGGGGGAGGGCCAGATACGCAGTATTTT	CASSLVGGGPDTQYF
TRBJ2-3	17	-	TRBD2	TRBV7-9	TGTGCCAGCAGTCTAAACCCTCTAGCGGAGAGCACAGATACGCAGTATTTT	CASSLNPLAESTDTQYF
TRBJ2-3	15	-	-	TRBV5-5	TGTGCCAGCAGCCCAGGGATGCTGAATTCGGATACGCAGTATTTT	CASSPGMLNSDTQYF
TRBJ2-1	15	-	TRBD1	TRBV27	TGTGCCAGCAGTTTAGGGACAGGGGTGATGCGTGAGCAGTTCTTC	CASSLGTGVMREQFF
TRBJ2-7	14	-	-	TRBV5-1	TGCGCCAGCAGTTGGACGAGTTCCGGATACGAGCAGTACTTC	CASSWTSSGYEQYF
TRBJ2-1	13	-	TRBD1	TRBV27	TGTGCCAGCAGTACCTCAGGGGGCGGTGAGCAGTTCTTC	CASSTSGGGEQFF
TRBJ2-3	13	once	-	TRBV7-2	TGTGCCAGCAGCTTTAGTGGCACAGATACGCAGTATTTT	CASSFSGTDTQYF
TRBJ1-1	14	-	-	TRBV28	TGTGCCAGCTTCTCCCGAGGGATGAAGCAGCTAGCTTTCTTT	CASFSRGMKQLAFF
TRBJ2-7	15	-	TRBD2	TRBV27	TGTGCCAGCAGTGTGGGGGGGATTGGAGGCTACGAGCAGTACTTC	CASSVGGIGGYEQYF
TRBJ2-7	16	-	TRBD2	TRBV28	TGTGCCAGCAATATTGGGACTAGCGGGAGGGCCTGGGAGCAGTACTTC	CASNIGTSGRAWEQYF
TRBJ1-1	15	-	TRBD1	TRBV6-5	TGTGCCAGCAGAGACAGGGATCTGCTGAACACTGAAGCTTTCTTT	CASRDRDLLNTEAFF
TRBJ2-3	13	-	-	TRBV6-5	TGTGCCAGCAGTTACAGGAGTACAGATACGCAGTATTTT	CASSYRSTDTQYF
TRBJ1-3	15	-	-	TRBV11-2	TGTGCCAGCAGCTTAGAGTGGGCAGAGGGAAACACCATATATTTT	CASSLEWAEGNTIYF
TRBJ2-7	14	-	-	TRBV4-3	TGCGCCAGCAGCCAAGGGGGGGTTGGGTACGAGCAGTACTTC	CASSQGGVGYEQYF
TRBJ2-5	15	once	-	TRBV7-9	TGTGCCAGCAGCCAAGGGGGTCAGGGACAAGAGACCCAGTACTTC	CASSQGGQGQETQYF
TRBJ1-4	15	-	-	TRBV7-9	TGTGCCAGCAGCTTAGAGAACGATGCTAATGAAAAACTGTTTTTT	CASSLENDANEKLFF
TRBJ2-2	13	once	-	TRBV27	TGTGCCAGCAGTTATACAGGGATCGGGGAGCTGTTTTTT	CASSYTGIGELFF
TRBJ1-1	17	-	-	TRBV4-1	TGCGCCAGCAGTCTCCGGGACAAGGCTTCTCTGAACACTGAAGCTTTCTTT	CASSLRDKASLNTEAFF
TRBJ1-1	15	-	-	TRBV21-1	TGTGCCAGCAGCCAAGTTTTAGGGGTAAACACTGAAGCTTTCTTT	CASSQVLGVNTEAFF
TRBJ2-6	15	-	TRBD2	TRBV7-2	TGTGCCAGCAAGAACGCGGGAGATGGGGCCAACGTCCTGACTTTC	CASKNAGDGANVLTF
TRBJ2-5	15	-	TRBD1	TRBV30	TGTGCCTGGAGTGACCCGGGACAGGGGATAAAGACCCAGTACTTC	CAWSDPGQGIKTQYF
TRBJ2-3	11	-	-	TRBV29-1	TGCAGCGTTGTGGTGACAGATACGCAGTATTTT	CSVVVTDTQYF
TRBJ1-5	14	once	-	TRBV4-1	TGCGCCAGCAGCCAAGAAATCAACAGTCAGCCCCAGCATTTT	CASSQEINSQPQHF
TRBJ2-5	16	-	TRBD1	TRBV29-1	TGCAGCGTGGCCCTTTACAGGGGGCAATCCCAAGAGACCCAGTACTTC	CSVALYRGQSQETQYF
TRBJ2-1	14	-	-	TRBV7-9	TGTGCCAGCAGCTTAGTTCTCAGTTACAATGAGCAGTTCTTC	CASSLVLSYNEQFF
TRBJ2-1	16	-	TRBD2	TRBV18	TGTGCTAGCTCACCTTCTGGACTAGCGGCCTACAATGAGCAGTTCTTC	CASSPSGLAAYNEQFF
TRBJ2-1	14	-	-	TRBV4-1	TGCGCCAGCAGCCAAGGTCCAGGTTACAATGAGCAGTTCTTC	CASSQGPGYNEQFF
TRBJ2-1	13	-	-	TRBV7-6	TGTGCCAGCAGCTTTAGGCAGGGTGGTGAGCAGTTCTTC	CASSFRQGGEQFF
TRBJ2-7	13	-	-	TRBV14	TGTGCCAGCAGCCAGGTACAGGGGGGGGAGCAGTACTTC	CASSQVQGGEQYF
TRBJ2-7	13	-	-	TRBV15	TGTGCCACCAGCAGTCTCCGCGCTACTGAGCAGTACTTC	CATSSLRATEQYF
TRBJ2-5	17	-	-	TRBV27	TGTGCCAGCAGTTTATACGGGGGCGCGACGGGCGCCGAGACCCAGTACTTC	CASSLYGGATGAETQYF
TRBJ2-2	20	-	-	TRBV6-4	TGTGCCAGCAGTGACCGTGGGGTTTTCAGGATAATGGCGAACACCGGGGAGCTGTTTTTT	CASSDRGVFRIMANTGELFF
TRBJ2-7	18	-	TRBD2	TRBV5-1	TGCGCCAGCAGCTTAGGGGGTAGCGGGACCCGGCGCTCCTACGAGCAGTACTTC	CASSLGGSGTRRSYEQYF
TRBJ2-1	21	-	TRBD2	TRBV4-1	TGCGCCAGCAGCCAAACACCGGGACTAGCGGGAGGGCCTCCGGGGAACAATGAGCAGTTCTTC	CASSQTPGLAGGPPGNNEQFF
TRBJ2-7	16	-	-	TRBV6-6	TGTGCCAGCAGTTACTCGGCGGAACCCAGGGGATACGAGCAGTACTTC	CASSYSAEPRGYEQYF
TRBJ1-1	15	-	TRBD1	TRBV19	TGTGCCAGTAGTACGGACAGGGGCCTGAACACTGAAGCTTTCTTT	CASSTDRGLNTEAFF
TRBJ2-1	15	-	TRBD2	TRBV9	TGTGCCAGCAGCGCTAGCGGGAGAAAGAACAATGAGCAGTTCTTC	CASSASGRKNNEQFF